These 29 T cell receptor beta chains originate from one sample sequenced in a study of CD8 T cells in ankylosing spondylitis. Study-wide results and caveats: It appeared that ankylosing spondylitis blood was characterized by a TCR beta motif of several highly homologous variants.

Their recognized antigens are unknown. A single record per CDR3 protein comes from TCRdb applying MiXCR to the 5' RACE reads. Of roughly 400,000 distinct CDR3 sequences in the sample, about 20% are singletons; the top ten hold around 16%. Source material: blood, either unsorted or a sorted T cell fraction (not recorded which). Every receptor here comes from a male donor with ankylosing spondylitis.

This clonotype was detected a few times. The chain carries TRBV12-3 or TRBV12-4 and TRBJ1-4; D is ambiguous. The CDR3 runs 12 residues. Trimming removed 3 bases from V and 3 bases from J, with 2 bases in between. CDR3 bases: TGTGCCAGCAGTTTCTCTAATGAAAAACTGTTTTTT. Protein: CASSFSNEKLFF.

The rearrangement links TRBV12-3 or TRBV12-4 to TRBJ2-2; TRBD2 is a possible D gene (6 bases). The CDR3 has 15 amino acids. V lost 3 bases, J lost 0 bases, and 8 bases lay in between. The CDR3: CASSFAGTNTGELFF. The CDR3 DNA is TGTGCCAGCAGTTTCGCGGGAACGAACACCGGGGAGCTGTTTTTT.

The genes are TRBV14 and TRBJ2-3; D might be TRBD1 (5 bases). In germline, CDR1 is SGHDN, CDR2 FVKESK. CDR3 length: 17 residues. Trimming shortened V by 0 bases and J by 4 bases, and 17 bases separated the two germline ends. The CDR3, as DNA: TGTGCCAGCAGCCAAGACCGTCAGGGTTATGTTTCAGATACGCAGTATTTT. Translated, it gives CASSQDRQGYVSDTQYF.

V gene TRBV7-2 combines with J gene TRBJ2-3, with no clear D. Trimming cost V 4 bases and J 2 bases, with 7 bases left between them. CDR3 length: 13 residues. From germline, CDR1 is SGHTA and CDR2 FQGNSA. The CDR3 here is CASSYDPTDTQYF. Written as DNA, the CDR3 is TGTGCCAGCAGCTATGACCCCACAGATACGCAGTATTTT.

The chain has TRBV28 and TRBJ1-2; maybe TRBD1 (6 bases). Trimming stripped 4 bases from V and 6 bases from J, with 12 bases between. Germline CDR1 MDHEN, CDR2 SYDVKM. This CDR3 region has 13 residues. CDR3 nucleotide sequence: TGTGCCAGCAGTTCACAGGGTTACGATGGCTACACCTTC. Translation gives CASSSQGYDGYTF.

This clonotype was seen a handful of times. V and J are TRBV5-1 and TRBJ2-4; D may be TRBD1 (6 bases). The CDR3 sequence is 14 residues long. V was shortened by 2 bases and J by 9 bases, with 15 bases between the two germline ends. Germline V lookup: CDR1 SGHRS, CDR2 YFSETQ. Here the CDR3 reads CASSLEQGVGIQYF. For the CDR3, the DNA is TGCGCCAGCAGCTTAGAACAGGGTGTCGGCATTCAGTACTTC.

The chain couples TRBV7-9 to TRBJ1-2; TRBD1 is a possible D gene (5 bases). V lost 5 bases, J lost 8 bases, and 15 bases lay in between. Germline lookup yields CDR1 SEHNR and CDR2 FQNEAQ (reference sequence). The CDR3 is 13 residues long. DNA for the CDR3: TGTGCCAGCAGCCAGTGGGGGAGCGCCGGCTACACCTTC. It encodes CASSQWGSAGYTF. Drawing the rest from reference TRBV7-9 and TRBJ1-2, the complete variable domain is DTGVSQNPRHKITKRGQNVTFRCDPISEHNRLYWYRQTLGQGPEFLTYFQNEAQLEKSRLLSDRFSAERPKGSFSTLEIQRTEQGDSAMYLCASSQWGSAGYTFGSGTRLTVV.

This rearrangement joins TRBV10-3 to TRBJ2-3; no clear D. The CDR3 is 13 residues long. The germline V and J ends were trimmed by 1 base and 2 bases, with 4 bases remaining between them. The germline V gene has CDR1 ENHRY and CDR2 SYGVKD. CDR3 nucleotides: TGTGCCATCAGTGAGTGGGCCACAGATACGCAGTATTTT. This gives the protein CAISEWATDTQYF.

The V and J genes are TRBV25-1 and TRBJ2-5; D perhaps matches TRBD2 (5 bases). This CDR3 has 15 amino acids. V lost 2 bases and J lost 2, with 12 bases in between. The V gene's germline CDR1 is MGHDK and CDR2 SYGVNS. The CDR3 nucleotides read TGTGCCAGCAGTGAACGACCCGGGGATCAAGAGACCCAGTACTTC. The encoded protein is CASSERPGDQETQYF. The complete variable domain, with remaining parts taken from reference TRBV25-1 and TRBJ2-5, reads EADIYQTPRYLVIGTGKKITLECSQTMGHDKMYWYQQDPGMELHLIHYSYGVNSTEKGDLSSESTVSRIRTEHFPLTLESARPSHTSQYLCASSERPGDQETQYFGPGTRLLVL.

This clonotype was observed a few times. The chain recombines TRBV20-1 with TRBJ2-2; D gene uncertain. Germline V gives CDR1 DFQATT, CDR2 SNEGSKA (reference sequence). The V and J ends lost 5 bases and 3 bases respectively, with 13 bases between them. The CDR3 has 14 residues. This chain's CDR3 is CSAARVPDTGELFF. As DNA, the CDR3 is TGCAGTGCTGCCCGGGTTCCGGACACCGGGGAGCTGTTTTTT.

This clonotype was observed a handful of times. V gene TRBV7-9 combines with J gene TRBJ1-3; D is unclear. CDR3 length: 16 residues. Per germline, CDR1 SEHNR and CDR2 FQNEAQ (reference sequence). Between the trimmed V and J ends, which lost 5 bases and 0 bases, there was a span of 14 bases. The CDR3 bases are TGTGCCAGCAGCACCTCTGGACCGGTCTCTGGAAACACCATATATTTT. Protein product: CASSTSGPVSGNTIYF.

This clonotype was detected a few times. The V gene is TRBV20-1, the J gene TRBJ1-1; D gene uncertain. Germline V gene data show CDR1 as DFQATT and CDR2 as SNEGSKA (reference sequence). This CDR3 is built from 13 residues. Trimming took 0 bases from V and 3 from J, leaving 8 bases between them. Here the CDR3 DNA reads TGCAGTGCTAGAGAGGCGATGCACACTGAAGCTTTCTTT. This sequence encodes CSAREAMHTEAFF.

CDR3 sequence: CSVVGLADTQYF. In DNA, the CDR3 is TGCAGCGTTGTCGGTTTAGCGGATACGCAGTATTTT. The genes are TRBV29-1 and TRBJ2-3; tentative D call: TRBD2 (5 bases). With 4 bases removed from V and 6 bases from J, the gap between germline ends came to 11 bases. Germline V gene sequence: CDR1 SQVTM, CDR2 ANQGSEA. There are 12 residues in the CDR3.

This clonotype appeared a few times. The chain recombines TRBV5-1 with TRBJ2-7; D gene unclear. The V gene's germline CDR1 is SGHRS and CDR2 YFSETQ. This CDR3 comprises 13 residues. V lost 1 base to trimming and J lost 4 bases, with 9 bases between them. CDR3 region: CASSLSREYEQYF. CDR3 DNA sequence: TGCGCCAGCAGCTTGTCTCGTGAGTACGAGCAGTACTTC.

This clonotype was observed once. CDR3 residues: CASSVDRGAYEQYF. The CDR3 region has the DNA TGTGCCAGCAGCGTGGACAGGGGAGCCTACGAGCAGTACTTC. The chain joins TRBV7-2 to TRBJ2-7, with TRBD1 matching 9 bases. After removal of 5 bases from V and 2 bases from J, the junction contained 4 bases not matched to a gene. Germline V gene data show CDR1 as SGHTA and CDR2 as FQGNSA. This CDR3 contains 14 residues.

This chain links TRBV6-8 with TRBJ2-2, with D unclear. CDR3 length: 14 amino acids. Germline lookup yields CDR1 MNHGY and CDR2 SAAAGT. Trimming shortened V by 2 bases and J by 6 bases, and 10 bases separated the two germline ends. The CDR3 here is CASSYIDVPGELFF. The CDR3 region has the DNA TGTGCCAGCAGTTACATCGATGTTCCCGGGGAGCTGTTTTTT.

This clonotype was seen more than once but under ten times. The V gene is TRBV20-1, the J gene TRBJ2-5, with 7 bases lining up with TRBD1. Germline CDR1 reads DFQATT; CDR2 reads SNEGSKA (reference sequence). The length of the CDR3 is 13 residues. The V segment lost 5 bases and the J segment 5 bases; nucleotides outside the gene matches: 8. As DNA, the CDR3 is TGCAGTGCTTCTGACAGGGTGGGGGAGACCCAGTACTTC. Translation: CSASDRVGETQYF.

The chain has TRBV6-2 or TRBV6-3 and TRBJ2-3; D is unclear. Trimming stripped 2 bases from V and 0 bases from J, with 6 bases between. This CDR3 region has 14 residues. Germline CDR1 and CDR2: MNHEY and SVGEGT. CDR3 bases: TGTGCCAGCAGTTACCCGGACAGCACAGATACGCAGTATTTT. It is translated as CASSYPDSTDTQYF.

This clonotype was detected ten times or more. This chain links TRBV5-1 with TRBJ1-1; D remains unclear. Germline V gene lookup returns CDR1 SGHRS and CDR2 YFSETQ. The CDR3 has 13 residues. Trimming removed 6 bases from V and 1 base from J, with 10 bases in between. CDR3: CASMGPRNTEAFF. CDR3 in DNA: TGCGCCAGCATGGGTCCACGGAACACTGAAGCTTTCTTT.

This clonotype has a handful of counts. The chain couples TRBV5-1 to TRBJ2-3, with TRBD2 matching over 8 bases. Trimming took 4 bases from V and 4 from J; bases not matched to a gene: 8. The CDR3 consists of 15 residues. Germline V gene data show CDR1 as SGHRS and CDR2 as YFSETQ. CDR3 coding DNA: TGCGCCAGCAGCCCCCCCGCGGGAGGTGCAGATACGCAGTATTTT. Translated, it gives CASSPPAGGADTQYF.

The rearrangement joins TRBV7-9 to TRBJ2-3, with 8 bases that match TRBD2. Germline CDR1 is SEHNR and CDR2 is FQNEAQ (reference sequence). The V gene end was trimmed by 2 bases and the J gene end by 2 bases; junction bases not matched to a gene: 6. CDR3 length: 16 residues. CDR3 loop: CASSLWPGGFTDTQYF. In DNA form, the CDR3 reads TGTGCCAGCAGCTTATGGCCGGGGGGGTTCACAGATACGCAGTATTTT.

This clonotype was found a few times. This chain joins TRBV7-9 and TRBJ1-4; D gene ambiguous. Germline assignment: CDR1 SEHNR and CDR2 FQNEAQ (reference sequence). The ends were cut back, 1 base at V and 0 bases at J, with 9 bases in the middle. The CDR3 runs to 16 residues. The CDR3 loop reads CASSLGADATNEKLFF. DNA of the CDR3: TGTGCCAGCAGCTTAGGGGCAGATGCAACTAATGAAAAACTGTTTTTT.

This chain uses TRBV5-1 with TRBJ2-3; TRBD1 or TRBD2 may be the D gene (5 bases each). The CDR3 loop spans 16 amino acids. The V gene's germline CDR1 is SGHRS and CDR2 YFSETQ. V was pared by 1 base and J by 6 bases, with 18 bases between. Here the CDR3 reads CASSLSGREFYDTQYF. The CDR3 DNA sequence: TGCGCCAGCAGCTTGTCGGGACGGGAATTTTATGATACGCAGTATTTT.

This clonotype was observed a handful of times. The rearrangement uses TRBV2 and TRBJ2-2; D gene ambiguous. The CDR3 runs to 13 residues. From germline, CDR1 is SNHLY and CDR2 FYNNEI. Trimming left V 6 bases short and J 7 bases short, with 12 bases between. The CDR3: CASRRFKGGELFF. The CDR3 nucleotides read TGTGCCAGCAGAAGGTTTAAGGGCGGGGAGCTGTTTTTT.

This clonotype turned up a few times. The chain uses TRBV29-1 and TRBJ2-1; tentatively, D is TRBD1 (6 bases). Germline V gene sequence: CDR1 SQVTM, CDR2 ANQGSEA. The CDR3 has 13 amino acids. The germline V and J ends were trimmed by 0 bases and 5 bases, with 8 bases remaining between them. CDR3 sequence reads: CSVEDQGNNEQFF. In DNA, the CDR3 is TGCAGCGTTGAAGATCAGGGGAACAATGAGCAGTTCTTC.

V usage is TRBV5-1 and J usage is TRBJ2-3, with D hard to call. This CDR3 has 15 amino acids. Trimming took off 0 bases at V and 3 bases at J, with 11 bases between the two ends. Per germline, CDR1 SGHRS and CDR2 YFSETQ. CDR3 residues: CASSLGVIGTDTQYF. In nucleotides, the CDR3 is TGCGCCAGCAGCTTGGGGGTAATTGGTACAGATACGCAGTATTTT.

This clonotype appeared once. For the CDR3, the DNA is TGTGCCAGTCGCGGGAACCCTGGAAACACCATATATTTT. It encodes CASRGNPGNTIYF. This rearrangement joins TRBV28 to TRBJ1-3; D is uncertain. The length of the CDR3 is 13 residues. The V gene's germline CDR1 is MDHEN and CDR2 SYDVKM. Trimming removed 9 bases from V and 2 bases from J, with 11 bases in between.

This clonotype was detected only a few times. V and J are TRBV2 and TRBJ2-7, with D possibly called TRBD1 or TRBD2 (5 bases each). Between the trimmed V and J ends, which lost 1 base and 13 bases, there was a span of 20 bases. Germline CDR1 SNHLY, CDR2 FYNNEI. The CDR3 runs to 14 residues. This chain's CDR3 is CASSEVSGWGLGYF. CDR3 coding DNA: TGTGCCAGCAGTGAAGTGTCGGGGTGGGGCCTTGGCTACTTC.

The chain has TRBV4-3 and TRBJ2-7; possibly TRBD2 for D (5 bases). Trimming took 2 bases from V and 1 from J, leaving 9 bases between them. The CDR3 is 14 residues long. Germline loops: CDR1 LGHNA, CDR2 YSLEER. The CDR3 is CASSQSRGSYEQYF. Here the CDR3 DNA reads TGCGCCAGCAGCCAATCTCGGGGTTCCTACGAGCAGTACTTC.